The 13 T cell receptor beta chains below were found in one sample sequenced in a study of tumor and adjacent non-tumor tissue in lung cancer. The library came from three nested PCR rounds adapted from ARM-PCR protocols. TCRdb re-analysed the multiplex PCR reads in MiXCR, keeping a single row per CDR3 protein. The sample has fewer than 150,000 distinct CDR3 sequences; approximately 70% are singletons. The template was RNA from unsorted bulk tissue. The sequencing sample was made of lung tumor tissue. These receptors all come from a man aged 60 to 75 with small cell lung cancer.

Only a few counts were recorded for this clonotype. At one end the junction does not follow the germline gene, possibly because of a read error. The rearrangement joins TRBV6-2 or TRBV6-3 to TRBJ2-7, with unresolved D. CDR1 and CDR2 (germline): MNHEY, SVGEGT. The CDR3 sequence is 18 residues long. The CDR3 protein is CASSYSIISLASSYEQYF. The CDR3 nucleotides are TGTGCTAGCAGTTACTCGATTATCTCATTGGCGAGCTCCTACGAGCAGTACTTC.

A remark on this clonotype: Just one base apart from a much larger clone, this may be a read error. V usage is TRBV6-5 and J usage is TRBJ2-1; D is perhaps TRBD2 (6 bases). CDR1 and CDR2 from the germline V gene are MNHEY and SVGAGI. This CDR3 has 16 residues. As DNA, the CDR3 is TGTGTCAGTGGAGGGAACTACCGTACCTCCTACAATGAGCAGTTCTTC. Protein sequence: CVSGGNYRTSYNEQFF.

This clonotype was seen a few times. The genes are TRBV15 and TRBJ1-5; unclear D gene. Germline V CDR1 and CDR2: LNHNV, YYDKDF (reference sequence). V gave up 0 bases and J gave up 1 base, with 7 bases separating them. The CDR3 consists of 15 residues. For the CDR3, the DNA is TGTGCCACCAGCAGAGATAAAGGCAGCAATCAGCCCCAGCATTTT. The encoded protein is CATSRDKGSNQPQHF.

On this clonotype itself: The junction shows a germline mismatch at one end, possibly a read error. V and J are TRBV11-3 and TRBJ2-1; D tentatively fits TRBD1 or TRBD2 (6 bases each). Germline V CDR1 and CDR2: SGHNT, YENEEA. There are 18 residues in the CDR3. The CDR3 nucleotides read TGTGCCAGTAGCTTTGGGGAAGGCACGGGGGCCGGCTACTATGAGCAGTTCTTC. It codes for CASSFGEGTGAGYYEQFF.

A word on this clonotype: Because the CDR3 is missing its conserved closing phenylalanine or tryptophan, this is likely a read error. The CDR3 bases are TGCAATGCTAGGGGGAGAACTAGCAATCAGCCCCAGCATTCT. This translates into CNARGRTSNQPQHS. This chain connects TRBV20-1 to TRBJ1-5, with D maybe TRBD1 (6 bases). Germline V gives CDR1 DFQATT, CDR2 SNEGSKA (reference sequence). CDR3 length equals 14 residues.

The J gene is TRBJ2-1, the V gene TRBV7-6; no clear D. Trimming pared 1 base from V and 9 bases from J, leaving 13 bases between. This CDR3 spans 14 amino acids. In germline, CDR1 is SGHVS, CDR2 FNYEAQ. The CDR3 DNA follows: TGTGCCAGCAGCTTAGGACGACCAAACAGTGAGCAGTTCTTC. Its protein product is CASSLGRPNSEQFF.

This clonotype was found many times. The chain couples TRBV11-2 to TRBJ2-1; D gene ambiguous. The CDR3 has 12 residues. Trimming took 4 bases from V and 4 from J, leaving 5 bases between them. Germline CDR1 and CDR2: SGHAT and FQNNGV. This chain's CDR3 is CASSSPYNEQFF. CDR3 in DNA: TGTGCCAGCAGCTCCCCATACAATGAGCAGTTCTTC.

The genes are TRBV13 and TRBJ2-3; D remains unclear. The CDR3 length is 13 residues. Germline CDR1 reads PRHDT; CDR2 reads FYEKMQ (reference sequence). Trimming cost V 5 bases and J 4 bases, with 10 bases left between them. The DNA for the CDR3 is TGTGCCAGCAGCCCATGGATGGCAGATACGCAGTATTTT. This gives the protein CASSPWMADTQYF. Complete variable domain (other parts from reference TRBV13 and TRBJ2-3): AAGVIQSPRHLIKEKRETATLKCYPIPRHDTVYWYQQGPGQDPQFLISFYEKMQSDKGSIPDRFSAQQFSDYHSELNMSSLELGDSALYFCASSPWMADTQYFGPGTRLTVL.

This clonotype has a count of ten or more. The chain joins TRBV11-3 to TRBJ1-2; the D gene is possibly TRBD1 (5 bases). V shed 1 base and J shed 7 bases, with 13 bases lying between them. The germline V gene encodes CDR1 SGHNT and CDR2 YENEEA. The CDR3 contains 14 residues. As DNA, the CDR3 is TGTGCCAGCAGCTTAGGTCAGGGCACAGGTGGCTACACCTTC. This translates into CASSLGQGTGGYTF.

With regard to this clonotype: At one end the junction does not follow the germline gene, possibly because of a read error. This chain connects TRBV11-2 to TRBJ2-7; TRBD2 might be the D (7 bases). The CDR3 spans 16 residues. The germline V gene has CDR1 SGHAT and CDR2 FQNNGV. CDR3 nucleotide sequence: TGTGCCTGCAGCTTATCAGCAGGCGGGGGCTTATACGAACAGTACTTC. This gives the protein CACSLSAGGGLYEQYF.

This chain links TRBV6-2 or TRBV6-3 with TRBJ2-1, with D uncertain. The V end lost 7 bases, the J end lost 5 bases, and 12 bases lay between the germline ends. The CDR3 consists of 13 residues. Looked up from germline, CDR1 is MNHEY and CDR2 is SVGEGT. CDR3: CASNTGSNNEQFF. DNA of the CDR3: TGTGCCAGCAATACTGGTTCTAACAATGAGCAGTTCTTC.

In DNA form, the CDR3 reads TGTGCCAGCAGTTACACCATCGGCGGGCCGGCTGGAAACACCATATATTTT. This gives the protein CASSYTIGGPAGNTIYF. This rearrangement joins TRBV6-6 to TRBJ1-3, with D hard to call. V lost 2 bases to trimming and J lost 2 bases, with 16 bases between them. Germline values: CDR1 MNHNY, CDR2 SVGAGI (reference sequence). The CDR3 totals 17 residues.

With regard to this clonotype: This may stem from a read error, because a much larger clone lies one nucleotide away. The J gene is TRBJ2-7, the V gene TRBV12-3 or TRBV12-4; the D is unclear. CDR3 length equals 12 residues. CDR3 nucleotide sequence: TGTGCCTGCAGTTTAAGGGTGTACGAGCAGTACTTC. Translating gives CACSLRVYEQYF.